The rows below give T cell receptor beta chains drawn from one sample of a study of spatial heterogeneity in lung cancer. TCRdb reprocessed the 5' RACE reads via MiXCR and lists one record per CDR3 protein. There are some 15,000 distinct CDR3 sequences in the sample; 9.5% to 13% occur only once, and around 29% lies in the top ten. The sample in question was PBMCs, obtained at surgery. These receptors were taken from a male donor with early-stage non-small cell lung cancer. CDR3s include the opening cysteine and the closing phenylalanine or tryptophan. D genes are given only for firm matches. Only part of the rows carry a size: once, few, many, or a class if the clone is expanded.

clone_size,j_call,cdr3_length,v_call,d_call,cdr3_nt,cdr3_aa
many,TRBJ1-2,11,TRBV6-5,NA,TGTGCCAGCAGGTACAGGGAAGGCTACACCTTC,CASRYREGYTF
many,TRBJ1-1,13,TRBV11-3,NA,TGTGCCAGCAGTCGGACATTGAACACTGAAGCTTTCTTT,CASSRTLNTEAFF
NA,TRBJ1-3,15,TRBV4-1,NA,TGCGCCAGCAGCCAAGAGGGAAGCTCTGGAAACACCATATATTTT,CASSQEGSSGNTIYF
many,TRBJ2-2,16,TRBV25-1,NA,TGTGCCAGCAGCCTCGGTCAGGTCTTTACCTACGGGGAGCTGTTTTTT,CASSLGQVFTYGELFF
many,TRBJ1-5,17,TRBV2,TRBD1,TGTGCCAGCAGATGGGTCTCCCGACAGGGGGGCGTCCAGCCCCAGCATTTT,CASRWVSRQGGVQPQHF
many,TRBJ2-3,12,TRBV20-1,NA,TGCAGTGCTAGAAGGGGATCAGATACGCAGTATTTT,CSARRGSDTQYF
few,TRBJ2-7,13,TRBV27,NA,TGTGCCAGCAGTTCCGGGAACTCCTACGAGCAGTACTTC,CASSSGNSYEQYF
many,TRBJ2-1,15,TRBV20-1,TRBD2,TGCAGTGCTAGAGACCAGCGGGAGATACTCAATGAGCAGTTCTTC,CSARDQREILNEQFF
many,TRBJ2-1,16,TRBV27,NA,TGTGCCAGCAGTTCCCCGGTCCCGATCTCCTACAATGAGCAGTTCTTC,CASSSPVPISYNEQFF
many,TRBJ2-5,13,TRBV28,NA,TGTGCCAGCAGTTTATGGCAGGGAGAGACCCAGTACTTC,CASSLWQGETQYF
many,TRBJ2-7,17,TRBV7-6,NA,TGTGCCAGCAGCTTATTCGCTGGAAGGCGGAGCTTTAACGAGCAGTACTTC,CASSLFAGRRSFNEQYF
many,TRBJ1-2,14,TRBV20-1,TRBD1,TGCAGTGCCCCTAAGCAGGGGGCGAACTATGGCTACACCTTC,CSAPKQGANYGYTF
many,TRBJ2-5,11,TRBV7-2,NA,TGTGCCAGCAGCCAACTGGGGGCCCTCTACTTC,CASSQLGALYF
many,TRBJ1-3,15,TRBV12-3/TRBV12-4,TRBD1,TGTGCCAGCAGAGGACAGGGTTCGACCGGAAACACCATATATTTT,CASRGQGSTGNTIYF
many,TRBJ2-2,19,TRBV11-2,TRBD2,TGTGCCAGCAGCTCCCCCACCTCTCTAGCGGGAGTTAGCACCGGGGAGCTGTTTTTT,CASSSPTSLAGVSTGELFF
many,TRBJ2-7,16,TRBV7-9,TRBD2,TGTGCCAGCAGCGCCAACCCCGGGACTAGCTATCACGAGCAGTACTTC,CASSANPGTSYHEQYF
many,TRBJ1-5,15,TRBV7-8,TRBD1,TGTGCCAGCAGCTTAGATGGGACAGACAATCAGCCCCAGCATTTT,CASSLDGTDNQPQHF
NA,TRBJ2-1,11,TRBV19,NA,TGTGCCAGTAGTAGTATCTATGAGCAGTTCTTC,CASSSIYEQFF
NA,TRBJ2-3,14,TRBV20-1,TRBD2,TGCAGTGCGGGGGGGACTAGCAGGGCAGATACGCAGTATTTT,CSAGGTSRADTQYF
many,TRBJ2-2,17,TRBV4-1,TRBD2,TGCGCCAGCAGCCGATCACCTGGACTAGCGAACACCGGGGAGCTGTTTTTT,CASSRSPGLANTGELFF
many,TRBJ1-3,14,TRBV28,NA,TGTGCCAGCAGTTCCCCGCGGGCTGGAAACACCATATATTTT,CASSSPRAGNTIYF
many,TRBJ2-1,13,TRBV5-6,NA,TGTGCCAGCAGCCCGCGAGGAGCGAATGAGCAGTTCTTC,CASSPRGANEQFF
NA,TRBJ2-3,13,TRBV28,NA,TGTGCCAGCAGTAAGGACAGCACAGATACGCAGTATTTT,CASSKDSTDTQYF
large,TRBJ1-5,13,TRBV6-5,NA,TGTGCCAGCAGTTACTCTGGGGACCAGCCCCAGCATTTT,CASSYSGDQPQHF
medium-sized,TRBJ2-7,15,TRBV5-1,NA,TGCGCCAGCAGCACAGGTCCACCGGTTTCCGGGGAGCAGTACTTC,CASSTGPPVSGEQYF
NA,TRBJ1-1,15,TRBV7-2,NA,TGTGCCAGCAGTCCAGAGGCGCAGGGCTACACTGAAGCTTTCTTT,CASSPEAQGYTEAFF
few,TRBJ2-6,18,TRBV2,NA,TGTGCCAGCAGCTACGATGGAGCGGCAAGCTCTGGGGCCAACGTCCTGACTTTC,CASSYDGAASSGANVLTF
many,TRBJ2-7,15,TRBV30,NA,TGTGCCTGGAGTGTATTGGAGCGGCGGCCCTACGAGCAGTACTTC,CAWSVLERRPYEQYF
many,TRBJ1-6,14,TRBV27,NA,TGTGCCAGCAGTTCACGCGGGCAGGGTTCACCCCTCCACTTT,CASSSRGQGSPLHF
many,TRBJ2-1,14,TRBV29-1,NA,TGCAGCACTTCAGGGGCAATCTCCTACAATGAGCAGTTCTTC,CSTSGAISYNEQFF
few,TRBJ1-6,16,TRBV7-9,NA,TGTGCCAGCAGCATCCGGGACTCCCGCGGCAATTCACCCCTCCACTTT,CASSIRDSRGNSPLHF
many,TRBJ2-5,16,TRBV7-6,NA,TGTGCCAGCAGCTTAGGGTCTGCAGGCTCTCAGAGACCCCAGTACTTC,CASSLGSAGSQRPQYF
few,TRBJ2-3,14,TRBV10-3,TRBD2,TGTGCCGGAAGTCTAGCGGGAGGATTGGATACGCAGTATTTT,CAGSLAGGLDTQYF
NA,TRBJ2-5,15,TRBV29-1,NA,TGCAGCGTTGAAACCCGGGCAGAGCATGGGGAGACCCAGTACTTC,CSVETRAEHGETQYF
many,TRBJ2-5,15,TRBV29-1,TRBD1,TGCAGCGTTGGGGAACAGGGGGCCGTAGGAGAGACCCAGTACTTC,CSVGEQGAVGETQYF
many,TRBJ2-7,13,TRBV3-1,NA,TGTGCCAGCAGCCCCAGTCTGGTCCACGAGCAGTACTTC,CASSPSLVHEQYF
many,TRBJ2-7,12,TRBV6-1,NA,TGTGCCAGCGGCCGGACCTCGAACGAGCAGTACTTC,CASGRTSNEQYF
many,TRBJ1-2,15,TRBV20-1,TRBD1,TGCAGTGCTAGAGATAGAACAGGGGGCGCAGAAGGCTACACCTTC,CSARDRTGGAEGYTF
many,TRBJ2-7,14,TRBV19,NA,TGTGCCAGTAGCCTCCGGGCCAGGAACCTCGAGCAGTACTTC,CASSLRARNLEQYF
NA,TRBJ2-3,15,TRBV7-2,NA,TGTGCCAGCAGCTGGGGCGGGCAGGGCGCAGATACGCAGTATTTT,CASSWGGQGADTQYF
many,TRBJ1-2,14,TRBV30,TRBD1,TGTGCCTGGAGTGTGACAGGGGGGAACTATGGCTACACCTTC,CAWSVTGGNYGYTF